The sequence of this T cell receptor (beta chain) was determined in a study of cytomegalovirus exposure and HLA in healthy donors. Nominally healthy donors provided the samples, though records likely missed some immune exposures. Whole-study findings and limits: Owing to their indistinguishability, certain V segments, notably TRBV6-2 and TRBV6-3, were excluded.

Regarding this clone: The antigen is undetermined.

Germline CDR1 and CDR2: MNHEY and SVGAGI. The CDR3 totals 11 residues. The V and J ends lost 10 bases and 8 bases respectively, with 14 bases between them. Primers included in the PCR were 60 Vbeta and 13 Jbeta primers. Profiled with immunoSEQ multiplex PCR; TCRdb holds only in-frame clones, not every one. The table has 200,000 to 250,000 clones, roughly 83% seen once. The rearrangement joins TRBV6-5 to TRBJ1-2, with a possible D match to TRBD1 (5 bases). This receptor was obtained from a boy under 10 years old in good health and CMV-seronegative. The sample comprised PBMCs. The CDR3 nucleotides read TGTGCCACTTGGGGGGTTAACGGCTACACCTTC. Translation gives CATWGVNGYTF.